This T cell receptor beta chain stems from a study of cytomegalovirus exposure and HLA in healthy donors. The PCR contained 60 Vbeta and 13 Jbeta primers. The data were produced by immunoSEQ multiplex PCR, yet TCRdb's version contains in-frame clones alone and is incomplete. The sample carries some 130,000 clones, 80% recorded once. A word on this clone: Its antigen is unidentified.

CDR3 size: 14 residues. Broader study findings: Rare sequences made up most TCRs, while some public TCRs were found in many donors. A few chains tied to CMV proved CMV antigen-specific in vitro.

The chain uses TRBV7-5 and TRBJ2-3; the table calls TRBD2, which could not be checked here. TRBV7-5 is classified as a pseudogene. The clonotype was recovered from a male donor in good health and CMV-seronegative. Sequenced input: PBMCs. The CDR3: CVRRGLGITDTQYF. The CDR3, as DNA: TGTGTCAGAAGAGGACTAGGCATCACAGATACGCAGTATTTT.